The entry below describes one TCR beta chain. Its antigen is undetermined. Noted time point: 266 days after commencement of treatment, after nivolumab therapy. The treatment denotes: AdE1-LMPpoly-expanded autologous EBV-specific T-cell therapy followed by anti-PD-1 nivolumab. Only in-frame clones appear in the TCRdb table, and some are missing; sequencing was by immunoSEQ multiplex PCR. The table lists fewer than 25,000 clones, around 84% of them singletons. These data come from a study of EBV T-cell therapy then PD-1 blockade in nasopharyngeal carcinoma. Germline values: CDR1 SGHVS, CDR2 FNYEAQ. V lost 5 bases and J 4 bases, leaving 8 bases between the germline ends. This CDR3 contains 12 residues.

The V gene is TRBV7-6, the J gene TRBJ1-2, with a weak D call TRBD1 (5 bases). This clonotype was obtained from a man aged 35 to 55 with nasopharyngeal carcinoma. The source material was CD8+ T cells from blood, sampled around day 250 from a patient whose treatment included autologous EBV-specific T cells and nivolumab. CDR3 bases: TGTGCCAGCAGCCCTGGGACCTATGGCTACACCTTC. As protein: CASSPGTYGYTF. The whole variable domain, remainder taken from reference TRBV7-6 and TRBJ1-2, is GAGVSQSPRYKVTKRGQDVALRCDPISGHVSLYWYRQALGQGPEFLTYFNYEAQQDKSGLPNDRFSAERPEGSISTLTIQRTEQRDSAMYRCASSPGTYGYTFGSGTRLTVV.